The 22 T cell receptor beta chains below all came from one sample that was sequenced in a study of T cells after posttransplantation cyclophosphamide. Produced via immunoSEQ multiplex PCR; TCRdb's table is partial and in-frame only. The table lists 20,000 to 25,000 clones, with no singletons. Sequenced: PBMCs. These receptors were obtained from a woman aged 50 to 65 in good health, CMV-negative, and a related stem cell transplant donor.

Many counts were recorded for this clone. The CDR3 here is CASSLFPGGFGNNEQFF. The DNA for the CDR3 is TGTGCCAGCAGCTTATTTCCGGGAGGGTTCGGAAACAATGAGCAGTTCTTC. This chain uses TRBV7-3 with TRBJ2-1; TRBD2 matches 8 bases. The CDR3 extends over 17 amino acids. CDR1 is SGHTA and CDR2 is FQGTGA in the germline V gene. V lost 2 bases to trimming and J lost 5 bases; unmatched junction nucleotides: 11. Drawing the rest from reference TRBV7-3 and TRBJ2-1, the complete variable domain is GAGVSQTPSNKVTEKGKYVELRCDPISGHTALYWYRQSLGQGPEFLIYFQGTGAADDSGLPNDRFFAVRPEGSVSTLKIQRTERGDSAVYLCASSLFPGGFGNNEQFFGPGTRLTVL.

This clone was counted ten times or more. V usage is TRBV18 and J usage is TRBJ2-6, with 8 bases lining up with TRBD2. The junction had 3 bases not matched to a gene; V was cut back by 3 bases and J by 2 bases. This CDR3 region has 16 residues. The germline V gene encodes CDR1 KGHSH and CDR2 LQKENI. DNA of the CDR3: TGTGCCAGCTCACCCTTCGGGAGGGCTGGGGCCAACGTCCTGACTTTC. Protein sequence: CASSPFGRAGANVLTF. The complete variable domain, with remaining parts taken from reference TRBV18 and TRBJ2-6, reads NAGVMQNPRHLVRRRGQEARLRCSPMKGHSHVYWYRQLPEEGLKFMVYLQKENIIDESGMPKERFSAEFPKEGPSILRIQQVVRGDSAAYFCASSPFGRAGANVLTFGAGSRLTVL.

Ten or more counts support this clone. The chain is built from TRBV5-1 and TRBJ2-5, with a possible D match to TRBD1 (5 bases). Germline V gene sequence: CDR1 SGHRS, CDR2 YFSETQ. With 5 bases removed from V and 3 bases from J, the gap between germline ends came to 14 bases. The CDR3 totals 14 residues. The CDR3 DNA reads TGCGCCAGCAGGACTTTACCAGGGAAAGAGACCCAGTACTTC. Its protein is CASRTLPGKETQYF.

This clone was counted many times. The rearrangement uses TRBV6-1 and TRBJ2-5; D not certain. The V end was cut by 6 bases, the J end by 3 bases, with 8 bases between. Germline loops: CDR1 MNHNS, CDR2 SASEGT. This CDR3 is built from 12 residues. CDR3 region: CASRGTKETQYF. The CDR3 DNA sequence: TGTGCCAGCAGGGGCACAAAAGAGACCCAGTACTTC.

This clone was found many times. The V call is TRBV6-5, the J call TRBJ1-1; D remains unclear. In germline, CDR1 is MNHEY, CDR2 SVGAGI. The CDR3 has 15 residues. V was trimmed by 6 bases and J by 1 base, leaving 15 bases between them. CDR3 in amino acids: CASRGIDAPNTEAFF. The CDR3 DNA reads TGTGCCAGCAGGGGCATAGACGCGCCGAACACTGAAGCTTTCTTT.

This clone was picked up many times. V gene TRBV2 combines with J gene TRBJ2-5, with D perhaps matching TRBD2 (5 bases). The germline V gene has CDR1 SNHLY and CDR2 FYNNEI. CDR3 length: 13 residues. V lost 6 bases, J lost 4 bases, and 12 bases lay in between. CDR3 sequence (DNA): TGTGCCAGCAGCGGGGTTCCCGGAGAGACCCAGTACTTC. Translated, it gives CASSGVPGETQYF.

At least ten counts were recorded for this clone. This chain joins TRBV29-1 and TRBJ2-1, with 8 bases fitting TRBD1. Per the germline V gene, CDR1 is SQVTM and CDR2 is ANQGSEA. V gave up 0 bases and J gave up 5 bases; unmatched junction bases: 9. The CDR3 is 16 amino acids. CDR3 residues: CSVEDIGQGADNEQFF. The CDR3, as DNA: TGCAGCGTTGAAGATATAGGGCAGGGGGCTGACAATGAGCAGTTCTTC.

In this sample, this clone turned up many times. The V gene is TRBV29-1, the J gene TRBJ2-3, with D possibly TRBD1 on 6 matching bases. Trimming removed 5 bases at V and 2 bases at J, with 11 bases between. This CDR3 has 13 amino acids. CDR1 is SQVTM, CDR2 ANQGSEA, per germline. CDR3 protein: CSVPGHNTDTQYF. In nucleotides, the CDR3 is TGCAGCGTTCCGGGACATAACACAGATACGCAGTATTTT.

This clone was detected many times. This chain joins TRBV6-5 and TRBJ1-2; a weak D match, TRBD1 (6 bases). This CDR3 is built from 15 residues. V lost 6 bases and J 1 base, leaving 15 bases between the germline ends. Looked up from germline, CDR1 is MNHEY and CDR2 is SVGAGI. CDR3 nucleotides: TGTGCCAGCAGAAGGGCGACAGGCTATAACTATGGCTACACCTTC. Residues: CASRRATGYNYGYTF.

This clone was seen ten or more times. The chain couples TRBV18 to TRBJ2-5; D is ambiguous. The CDR3 has 11 residues. Germline CDR1 and CDR2: KGHSH and LQKENI. Trimming took off 6 bases at V and 5 bases at J, with 7 bases between the two ends. CDR3 bases: TGTGCCAGCTCCTCCGAGGAGACCCAGTACTTC. Translation: CASSSEETQYF.

At least ten counts were recorded for this clone. The chain carries TRBV7-9 and TRBJ2-1; possible D gene TRBD2, 6 bases. This CDR3 region has 17 residues. In germline, CDR1 is SEHNR, CDR2 FQNEAQ (reference sequence). V lost 5 bases and J lost 8, with 25 bases in between. This chain's CDR3 is CASSMRGTGVPPDEQFF. In nucleotides, the CDR3 is TGTGCCAGCAGCATGAGAGGAACGGGAGTTCCCCCAGATGAGCAGTTCTTC.

This clone was detected only a few times. A clone one base away is much larger, so this may be a read error. The rearrangement joins TRBV6-5 to TRBJ1-1, with TRBD1 as a possible D gene (5 bases). The CDR3 runs 14 residues. Trimming stripped 6 bases from V and 1 base from J, with 12 bases between. The germline V gene has CDR1 MNHEY and CDR2 SVGAGI. The CDR3 region has the DNA TGTGCCAGCAGGGGGGAGGGCCCGAACACTGAAGCTTTCTTT. It codes for CASRGEGPNTEAFF.

In this sample, this clone turned up many times. The genes are TRBV19 and TRBJ2-7, with D possibly being TRBD1 (5 bases). The CDR3 is 12 residues long. V lost 9 bases and J 3 bases, leaving 12 bases between the germline ends. Looked up from germline, CDR1 is LNHDA and CDR2 is SQIVND (reference sequence). The CDR3, as DNA: TGTGCCAGCCACGACAGAGACTACGAGCAGTACTTC. This codes for CASHDRDYEQYF.

This clone was seen ten or more times. The chain links TRBV20-1 to TRBJ2-3; a possible D gene is TRBD1 (5 bases). The CDR3 has 11 amino acids. From germline, CDR1 is DFQATT and CDR2 SNEGSKA (reference sequence). V lost 6 bases, J lost 2 bases, and 6 bases lay in between. The CDR3 nucleotides read TGCAGTGCGGGGCCCACAGATACGCAGTATTTT. Translating it yields CSAGPTDTQYF.

This clone was counted many times. The rearrangement joins TRBV28 to TRBJ2-5, with TRBD2 matching 8 bases. Germline V CDR1 and CDR2: MDHEN, SYDVKM. V gave up 6 bases and J gave up 2 bases; unmatched junction bases: 11. The CDR3 runs 16 residues. The DNA of the CDR3 is TGTGCCAGCAGCCCTGGGACTAGAGTGATACAAGAGACCCAGTACTTC. Its translation is CASSPGTRVIQETQYF.

This clone was observed many times. The V call is TRBV11-3, the J call TRBJ2-1; 10 bases line up with TRBD2. The CDR3 loop spans 16 amino acids. J gave up 7 bases and V 0 bases, and 6 bases lay outside the gene matches. The germline V gene encodes CDR1 SGHNT and CDR2 YENEEA. Written as DNA, the CDR3 is TGTGCCAGCAGCTTAGAAATGGCTAGCGGGAGTAATGAGCAGTTCTTC. This translates into CASSLEMASGSNEQFF.

This clone was detected many times. At the DNA level, this CDR3 is encoded by other sequences in the same sample as well. This sequence joins TRBV18 and TRBJ1-4; possibly TRBD1 for D (5 bases). Looked up from germline, CDR1 is KGHSH and CDR2 is LQKENI. V was shortened by 3 bases and J by 0 bases, with 11 bases between the two germline ends. CDR3 length equals 16 residues. CDR3 loop: CASSPQGPATNEKLFF. Written as DNA, the CDR3 is TGTGCCAGCTCACCTCAGGGTCCTGCAACTAATGAAAAACTGTTTTTT.

In its sample, this clone was seen many times. J is TRBJ1-5 and V is TRBV9; D remains unclear. The germline V gene has CDR1 SGDLS and CDR2 YYNGEE. Deletions cut 3 bases from V and 6 bases from J, with 10 bases between. The CDR3 runs 13 residues. CDR3 region: CASSETDAQPQHF. The DNA of the CDR3 is TGTGCCAGCAGCGAAACAGATGCTCAGCCCCAGCATTTT.

In its sample, this clone was seen many times. The V and J genes are TRBV28 and TRBJ2-5, with unresolved D. CDR3 length: 13 amino acids. The V and J ends lost 4 bases and 1 base respectively, with 7 bases between them. The germline gives CDR1 MDHEN, CDR2 SYDVKM. CDR3 nucleotide sequence: TGTGCCAGCAGTTCCCCCGGCCAAGAGACCCAGTACTTC. Its protein product is CASSSPGQETQYF. Full variable domain (rest looked up from reference TRBV28 and TRBJ2-5): DVKVTQSSRYLVKRTGEKVFLECVQDMDHENMFWYRQDPGLGLRLIYFSYDVKMKEKGDIPEGYSVSREKKERFSLILESASTNQTSMYLCASSSPGQETQYFGPGTRLLVL.

In its sample, this clone was seen many times. The chain carries TRBV10-3 and TRBJ1-5; the match to TRBD1 covers 11 bases. CDR3 length: 14 residues. J gave up 8 bases and V 6 bases, and 6 bases lay outside the gene matches. Germline V lookup: CDR1 ENHRY, CDR2 SYGVKD. The CDR3 DNA sequence: TGTGCCATCAGCAGGACAGGGGGCGCGGAGCCCCAGCATTTT. Its translation: CAISRTGGAEPQHF.

This clone was counted at least ten times. The chain joins TRBV18 to TRBJ1-1; 7 positions agree with TRBD1. CDR3 length: 16 amino acids. From germline, CDR1 is KGHSH and CDR2 LQKENI. The V gene end was trimmed by 7 bases and the J gene end by 5 bases; junction bases not matched to a gene: 16. The DNA for the CDR3 is TGTGCCAGCTGTTACGACAGGGCCGAGAAGAGGACTGAAGCTTTCTTT. It specifies CASCYDRAEKRTEAFF.

The sample holds many counts of this clone. The CDR3 nucleotides are TGTGCCAGCAACTTTTATCCGGGACAGGGGTTTGGTACGCAGTATTTT. Translated, it gives CASNFYPGQGFGTQYF. The V call is TRBV7-2, the J call TRBJ2-3; TRBD1 matches 10 bases. The germline gives CDR1 SGHTA, CDR2 FQGNSA. The CDR3 has 16 residues. V trimming: 7 bases; J trimming: 8 bases; junction bases outside the gene matches: 15.